The subject of this entry is one T cell receptor (beta chain). TCRdb keeps only in-frame clones here, not all; method: immunoSEQ multiplex PCR. Among about 290,000 clones listed, about 82% were seen once. The sample comes from a study of blood T cell repertoires in COVID-19. The clonotype was recovered from a woman aged 50 to 60 with active or convalescent COVID-19. The sequencing input was peripheral blood.

In DNA form, the CDR3 reads TGTGCCAGCAGCTTAGTCTTCTGGACAGACTCTGGAAACACCATATATTTT. Translation gives CASSLVFWTDSGNTIYF. The chain couples TRBV7-2 to TRBJ1-3, with TRBD1 as a possible D gene (6 bases). This CDR3 contains 17 residues. The germline V gene encodes CDR1 SGHTA and CDR2 FQGNSA. V lost 1 base and J lost 0, with 13 bases in between.